This T cell receptor beta chain was recovered during a study of CD8+ T cells in alopecia areata. Reverse transcription of extracted RNA yielded cDNA, which provided the sequencing template. TCRdb's copy holds only in-frame clones and misses some; the assay was immunoSEQ multiplex PCR. The data contain about 110,000 clones, 55% to 75% of them seen just once; the ten biggest clones take up 20%. Concerning this clone: The target antigen is unknown.

Broader study findings: Unlike in mice, where it was clearer, TCR sharing across patients was less clear, possibly HLA-related. Sequences from scalp samples also cover resident alphabeta T cells of normal skin. Higher clonality and more expanded CD8+ clones appeared in lesional than normal scalp.

The sequence was obtained from a human donor in good health. The specimen sequenced was CD8+ T cells sorted from blood.

The chain's CDR3 is CASSLGLAGEQFF. The CDR3 DNA reads TGCGCCAGCAGCTTGGGACTAGCTGGTGAGCAGTTCTTC. The chain carries TRBV5-1 and TRBJ2-1; 7 nucleotides line up with TRBD2. J gave up 9 bases and V 0 bases, and 3 bases lay outside the gene matches. In germline, CDR1 is SGHRS, CDR2 YFSETQ. There are 13 residues in the CDR3. The full variable domain, completed using reference TRBV5-1 and TRBJ2-1, is KAGVTQTPRYLIKTRGQQVTLSCSPISGHRSVSWYQQTPGQGLQFLFEYFSETQRNKGNFPGRFSGRQFSNSRSEMNVSTLELGDSALYLCASSLGLAGEQFFGPGTRLTVL.